This entry concerns a single TCR beta chain. Its antigen is unknown. Germline V lookup: CDR1 KGHSH, CDR2 LQKENI. The CDR3 is 16 amino acids. V was cut by 6 bases and J by 2 bases, with 17 bases left in between. This entry belongs to a study of blood T cells in healthy people across ages. The authors ran a second PCR of roughly 6 to 11 cycles using a sample-barcoded 5' primer and a J-beta primer mix. Using its own MiXCR run on the 5' RACE reads, TCRdb lists one record per CDR3 protein. Of 1.5 million or so distinct CDR3 sequences in the sample, 40% to 50% are singletons; the top ten hold 7.9%. Study observations and caveats: Significant beta diversity loss was already apparent by age around 36, declining roughly linearly.

The sequence came from a woman aged 18-35 years in good health. V usage is TRBV18 and J usage is TRBJ1-5; D gene uncertain. Specimen: blood. In nucleotides, the CDR3 is TGTGCCAGCTCCCTCGGACCGCGTTCGGGCAATCAGCCCCAGCATTTT. Its translation: CASSLGPRSGNQPQHF.